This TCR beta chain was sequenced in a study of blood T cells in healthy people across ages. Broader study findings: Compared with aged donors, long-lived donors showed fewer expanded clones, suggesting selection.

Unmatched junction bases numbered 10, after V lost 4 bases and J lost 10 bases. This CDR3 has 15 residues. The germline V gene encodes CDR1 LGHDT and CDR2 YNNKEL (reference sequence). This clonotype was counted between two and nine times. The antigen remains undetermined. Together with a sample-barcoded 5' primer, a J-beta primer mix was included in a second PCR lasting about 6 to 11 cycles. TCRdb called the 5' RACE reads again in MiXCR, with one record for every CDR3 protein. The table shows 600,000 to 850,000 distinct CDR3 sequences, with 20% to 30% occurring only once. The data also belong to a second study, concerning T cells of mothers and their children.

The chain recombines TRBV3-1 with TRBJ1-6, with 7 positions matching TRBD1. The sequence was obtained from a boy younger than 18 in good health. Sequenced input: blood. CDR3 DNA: TGTGCCAGCAGCCCCATTAGACAGGGTGGCTCACCCCTCCACTTT. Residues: CASSPIRQGGSPLHF.